This TCR beta chain was identified during a study of cytomegalovirus exposure and HLA in healthy donors. Findings and limits, study-wide: The study recorded over 150 TCR beta chains that were cytomegalovirus-associated. It is likely that the observed cluster of highly shared sequence variants was a sequencing artifact.

Turning to this clone: The target antigen is unknown.

The PCR contained 60 Vbeta and 13 Jbeta primers. The repertoire was sequenced with immunoSEQ multiplex PCR; TCRdb's copy has only in-frame clones and lacks some. The sample contains about 180,000 clones, 77% of which appear only once. Germline V gives CDR1 SNHLY, CDR2 FYNNEI. Trimming cost V 1 base and J 5 bases, with 15 bases left between them. This CDR3 has 15 residues. The specimen was PBMCs. The chain recombines TRBV2 with TRBJ2-7, with D possibly being TRBD2 (6 bases). The source of this sequence is a woman aged 55-70 years in good health and CMV-seropositive. CDR3: CASSEGGTQGHEQYF. The CDR3 nucleotides are TGTGCCAGCAGTGAAGGGGGGACTCAAGGGCACGAGCAGTACTTC.